Each of the 26 T cell receptor beta chains below was sequenced from the same sample in a study of T cells in tumors after PD-1 blockade. Assay used: immunoSEQ multiplex PCR; TCRdb lists only in-frame clones, some missing. The sample lists roughly 50,000 clones; approximately 84% were seen once. Sequencing was performed on PBMCs, taken before anti-PD-1 treatment. These receptor sequences come from a human donor with basal cell carcinoma.

This clone came up a few times. The chain employs TRBV12-3 or TRBV12-4 and TRBJ2-2; no reliable D call. V lost 3 bases and J 6 bases, leaving 5 bases between the germline ends. CDR3 length: 12 residues. The CDR3 bases are TGTGCCAGCAGTTTGCTGCCCGGGGAGCTGTTTTTT. Its translation is CASSLLPGELFF.

The CDR3 spells CTSSQVPTENTEAFF. CDR3 nucleotide sequence: TGCACCAGCAGCCAAGTCCCGACGGAAAACACTGAAGCTTTCTTT. The chain recombines TRBV1 with TRBJ1-1. TRBV1 is shown as a pseudogene. The CDR3 has 15 residues.

This clone showed up just once. The rearrangement links TRBV5-1 to TRBJ2-7; 7 bases match TRBD2. J gave up 2 bases and V 3 bases, and 5 bases lay outside the gene matches. The CDR3 runs 14 residues. Germline CDR1 reads SGHRS; CDR2 reads YFSETQ. The CDR3, as DNA: TGCGCCAGCAGCTCCATGACTAGCCCCTACGAGCAGTACTTC. Protein sequence: CASSSMTSPYEQYF.

The chain combines TRBV6-5 with TRBJ1-2; TRBD1 matches 7 bases. V was pared by 7 bases and J by 6 bases, with 2 bases of the junction left unmatched. Germline V gives CDR1 MNHEY, CDR2 SVGAGI. The CDR3 is made up of 11 amino acids. The CDR3: CASTTGNGYTF. The DNA of the CDR3 is TGTGCCAGCACGACAGGGAATGGCTACACCTTC.

Here the CDR3 reads CASSYSLTSSYNEQFF. The CDR3 DNA reads as TGTGCCAGCAGTTACTCTTTGACTAGCTCCTACAATGAGCAGTTCTTC. The V call is TRBV6-5, the J call TRBJ2-1, with D maybe TRBD2 (6 bases). CDR3 length: 16 amino acids. Germline V gene data show CDR1 as MNHEY and CDR2 as SVGAGI. V dropped 0 bases and J dropped 0 bases, with 9 bases sitting between them.

This clone was counted once. J is TRBJ2-5 and V is TRBV14, with 9 positions matching TRBD1. The trim removed 5 bases at V and 5 bases at J, leaving 12 bases unmatched. Germline-derived CDR1 and CDR2 are SGHDN and FVKESK. This CDR3 has 16 amino acids. CDR3 sequence reads: CASSDLTGGWVETQYF. The CDR3 DNA follows: TGTGCCAGCAGCGATCTCACAGGGGGCTGGGTTGAGACCCAGTACTTC.

The chain joins TRBV5-1 to TRBJ1-2; the match to TRBD1 covers 7 bases. Unmatched junction bases numbered 9, after V lost 0 bases and J lost 7 bases. This CDR3 region has 15 residues. Germline loops: CDR1 SGHRS, CDR2 YFSETQ. CDR3 in amino acids: CASSLAVGGGRGYTF. CDR3 sequence (DNA): TGCGCCAGCAGCTTGGCCGTTGGAGGGGGCCGTGGCTACACCTTC.

V is TRBV5-1 and J is TRBJ2-7; a possible D gene is TRBD2 (6 bases). CDR1 and CDR2 (germline): SGHRS, YFSETQ. This CDR3 is built from 13 residues. V lost 7 bases and J lost 5, with 16 bases in between. CDR3 nucleotides: TGCGCCAGCGGCCCAGTAGGCGGGAACGAGCAGTACTTC. Amino acids: CASGPVGGNEQYF.

This sequence joins TRBV27 and TRBJ1-2; 9 positions agree with TRBD1. Germline CDR1 is MNHEY and CDR2 is SMNVEV (reference sequence). The CDR3 totals 15 residues. With V trimmed by 6 bases and J by 4 bases, 9 bases remained unmatched. CDR3 DNA sequence: TGTGCCAGCAGCTCGTACAGGGGGCGCCTCTATGGCTACACCTTC. Translating it yields CASSSYRGRLYGYTF.

The chain recombines TRBV5-1 with TRBJ1-4; 8 positions agree with TRBD1. The CDR3 runs 15 residues. The germline V gene has CDR1 SGHRS and CDR2 YFSETQ. With 3 bases clipped from V and 3 bases from J, the junction kept 4 bases outside the gene matches. The CDR3 nucleotides are TGCGCCAGCAGCTCCGGACAGGGCTCTAATGAAAAACTGTTTTTT. Translation: CASSSGQGSNEKLFF.

V is TRBV7-9 and J is TRBJ2-3, with 12 positions matching TRBD2. CDR1 and CDR2 (germline): SEHNR, FQNEAQ (reference sequence). V lost 3 bases and J lost 1; bases outside the gene matches: 2. This CDR3 has 16 amino acids. CDR3 bases: TGTGCCAGCAGCTTCCGACTAGCGGGGGGCACAGATACGCAGTATTTT. Its translation: CASSFRLAGGTDTQYF.

The V and J genes are TRBV10-1 and TRBJ2-1; D is uncertain. The CDR3 has 13 residues. The germline V gene encodes CDR1 WNHNN and CDR2 SYGVQD (reference sequence). Trimming shortened V by 1 base and J by 5 bases, and 6 bases separated the two germline ends. The CDR3 region has the DNA TGCGCCAGCAGTGAGTTTATGGACAATGAGCAGTTCTTC. It is translated as CASSEFMDNEQFF.

This chain joins TRBV18 and TRBJ2-2; D is uncertain. There are 17 residues in the CDR3. V was cut by 0 bases and J by 0 bases, with 11 bases left in between. CDR1 and CDR2 (germline): KGHSH, LQKENI. CDR3 region: CASSPPMSYANTGELFF. CDR3 sequence (DNA): TGTGCCAGCTCACCACCGATGTCATACGCGAACACCGGGGAGCTGTTTTTT.

The rearrangement links TRBV13 to TRBJ2-7, with D possibly being TRBD1 or TRBD2 (6 bases each). Germline values: CDR1 PRHDT, CDR2 FYEKMQ (reference sequence). This CDR3 has 17 residues. V lost 5 bases and J lost 0, with 20 bases in between. The DNA for the CDR3 is TGTGCCAGCAGCGGAACCGGTTGGGGGGCTGGCTCCTACGAGCAGTACTTC. As protein: CASSGTGWGAGSYEQYF.

The CDR3 coding sequence is TGTGCCAGCAGTTCGGACCTGTTCAGGGCAGCGATGAACACTGAAGCTTTCTTT. Translation: CASSSDLFRAAMNTEAFF. The V and J genes are TRBV6-2 or TRBV6-3 and TRBJ1-1; possibly TRBD1 for D (5 bases). CDR1 is MNHEY and CDR2 is SVGEGT in the germline V gene. This CDR3 spans 18 amino acids. The V gene lost 4 bases and the J gene lost 0 bases, with 21 bases spanning the gap.

Within the sample, this clone is medium-sized. The V and J genes are TRBV6-9 and TRBJ2-1, with D hard to call. V lost 8 bases and J lost 4, with 12 bases in between. The germline V gene encodes CDR1 MNHGY and CDR2 SVAAGI. The CDR3 runs 13 residues. The CDR3 reads CASSRTEYNEQFF. CDR3 DNA sequence: TGTGCCAGCTCCAGGACGGAATACAATGAGCAGTTCTTC.

This clone was counted once. The chain couples TRBV7-6 to TRBJ2-7; 11 bases agree with TRBD1. The CDR3 covers 14 residues. Trimming removed 5 bases from V and 4 bases from J; junction bases left unmatched: 4. Germline V CDR1 and CDR2: SGHVS, FNYEAQ. The CDR3 DNA reads as TGTGCCAGCAGCCTGGACAGGGGGCCTTACGAGCAGTACTTC. Its protein product is CASSLDRGPYEQYF.

The chain couples TRBV25-1 to TRBJ2-6; D call uncertain. The CDR3 length is 12 residues. Germline CDR1 is MGHDK and CDR2 is SYGVNS. Deletions cut 4 bases from V and 2 bases from J, with 0 bases between. CDR3 DNA: TGTGCCAGCAGTGCTGGGGCCAACGTCCTGACTTTC. Its protein is CASSAGANVLTF.

This chain joins TRBV30 and TRBJ1-2, with D perhaps matching TRBD1 (5 bases). The CDR3 contains 15 residues. With 0 bases removed from V and 0 bases from J, the gap between germline ends came to 11 bases. In germline, CDR1 is GTSNPN, CDR2 SVGIG (reference sequence). CDR3 DNA: TGTGCCTGGAGTGTACTGGTGGGACCTAACTATGGCTACACCTTC. This codes for CAWSVLVGPNYGYTF.

The chain recombines TRBV6-6 with TRBJ2-1; D call uncertain. Germline lookup yields CDR1 MNHNY and CDR2 SVGAGI (reference sequence). With 2 bases removed from V and 6 bases from J, the gap between germline ends came to 5 bases. CDR3 length equals 12 residues. The CDR3 DNA follows: TGTGCCAGCAGTTACAACTCCAATGAGCAGTTCTTC. It yields the protein CASSYNSNEQFF.

V gene TRBV10-1 combines with J gene TRBJ2-1, with 7 nucleotides matching TRBD1. The CDR3 contains 14 residues. CDR1 and CDR2 (germline): WNHNN, SYGVQD (reference sequence). The junction had 9 bases not matched to a gene; V was cut back by 6 bases and J by 7 bases. The CDR3 region is CASRDTGDSNEQFF. CDR3 DNA: TGCGCCAGCAGAGATACAGGGGATTCTAATGAGCAGTTCTTC.

This clone was found once. The rearrangement joins TRBV5-1 to TRBJ2-6, with a tentative D call TRBD2 (5 bases). The germline gives CDR1 SGHRS, CDR2 YFSETQ. With 0 bases removed from V and 2 bases from J, the gap between germline ends came to 6 bases. The CDR3 is made up of 15 amino acids. The CDR3 loop is CASSLGGTGANVLTF. The CDR3 nucleotides are TGCGCCAGCAGCTTGGGAGGGACTGGGGCCAACGTCCTGACTTTC. Together with reference TRBV5-1 and TRBJ2-6, the CDR3 gives the full variable domain: KAGVTQTPRYLIKTRGQQVTLSCSPISGHRSVSWYQQTPGQGLQFLFEYFSETQRNKGNFPGRFSGRQFSNSRSEMNVSTLELGDSALYLCASSLGGTGANVLTFGAGSRLTVL.

This clone is a singleton in its sample. The CDR3 protein is CASGPGTGMNTEAFF. DNA of the CDR3: TGTGCTAGTGGCCCGGGGACAGGCATGAACACTGAAGCTTTCTTT. The rearrangement joins TRBV12-5 to TRBJ1-1; 8 bases agree with TRBD1. The ends lost 6 bases at V and 0 bases at J; junction bases unmatched: 6. Per the germline V gene, CDR1 is LGHNT and CDR2 is FRNRAP. The CDR3 is made up of 15 amino acids.

V and J are TRBV6-1 and TRBJ2-7; no definite D call. The V gene's germline CDR1 is MNHNS and CDR2 SASEGT. This CDR3 region has 13 residues. Trimming stripped 2 bases from V and 2 bases from J, with 7 bases between. The chain's CDR3 is CASSEQLPYEQYF. The DNA for the CDR3 is TGTGCCAGCAGTGAACAACTCCCCTACGAGCAGTACTTC.

CDR3 DNA: TGTGCCAGCAGTTTAAGTCTCCTAATCTACGAGCAGTACTTC. Encoded protein: CASSLSLLIYEQYF. The V gene is TRBV28, the J gene TRBJ2-7, with D unclear. Germline V gene sequence: CDR1 MDHEN, CDR2 SYDVKM. The germline V and J ends were trimmed by 2 bases and 3 bases, with 11 bases remaining between them. The CDR3 sequence is 14 residues long.

This clone was observed a handful of times. This rearrangement joins TRBV10-3 to TRBJ1-6; weak D call: TRBD1 (5 bases). Germline V gives CDR1 ENHRY, CDR2 SYGVKD. Deletions cut 0 bases from V and 9 bases from J, with 15 bases between. The length of the CDR3 is 16 residues. In DNA form, the CDR3 reads TGTGCCATCAGTGAGTCTTCAGGGTTTGGGATTTCACCCCTCCACTTT. As protein: CAISESSGFGISPLHF.